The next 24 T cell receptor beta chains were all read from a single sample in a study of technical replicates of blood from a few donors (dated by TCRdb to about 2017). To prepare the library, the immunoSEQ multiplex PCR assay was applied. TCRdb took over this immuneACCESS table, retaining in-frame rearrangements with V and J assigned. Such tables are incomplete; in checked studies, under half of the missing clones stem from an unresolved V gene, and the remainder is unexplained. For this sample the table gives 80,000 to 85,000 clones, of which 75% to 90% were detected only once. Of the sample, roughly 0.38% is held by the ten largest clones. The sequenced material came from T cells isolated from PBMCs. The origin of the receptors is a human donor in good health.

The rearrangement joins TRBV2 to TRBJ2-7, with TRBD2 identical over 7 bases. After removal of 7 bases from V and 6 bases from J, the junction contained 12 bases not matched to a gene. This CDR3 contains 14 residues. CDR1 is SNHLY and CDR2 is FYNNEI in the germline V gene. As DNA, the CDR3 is TGTGCCAGCAAGCCCCGGACGGGGGGACCCGAGCAGTACTTC. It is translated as CASKPRTGGPEQYF.

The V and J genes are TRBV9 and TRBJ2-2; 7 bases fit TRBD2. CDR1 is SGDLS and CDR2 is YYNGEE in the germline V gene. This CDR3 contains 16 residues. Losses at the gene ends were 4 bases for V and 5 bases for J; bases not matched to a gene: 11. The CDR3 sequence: CASSLEGGRGTGELFF. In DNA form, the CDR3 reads TGTGCCAGCAGCCTAGAGGGAGGGAGAGGGACCGGGGAGCTGTTTTTT.

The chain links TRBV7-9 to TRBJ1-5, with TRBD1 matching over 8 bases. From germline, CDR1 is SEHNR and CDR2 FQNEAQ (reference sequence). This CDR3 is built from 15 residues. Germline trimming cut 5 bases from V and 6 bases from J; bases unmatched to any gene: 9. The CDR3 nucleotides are TGTGCCAGCAGCCCCGACAGGGGAGGCAGTCAGCCCCAGCATTTT. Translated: CASSPDRGGSQPQHF.

As DNA, the CDR3 is TGTGCCAGCACAGGGGAGGCAGAGACCCAGTACTTC. Protein: CASTGEAETQYF. This chain joins TRBV18 and TRBJ2-5, with D maybe TRBD1 (7 bases). V dropped 8 bases and J dropped 4 bases, with 11 bases sitting between them. Germline values: CDR1 KGHSH, CDR2 LQKENI. This CDR3 is 12 amino acids long.

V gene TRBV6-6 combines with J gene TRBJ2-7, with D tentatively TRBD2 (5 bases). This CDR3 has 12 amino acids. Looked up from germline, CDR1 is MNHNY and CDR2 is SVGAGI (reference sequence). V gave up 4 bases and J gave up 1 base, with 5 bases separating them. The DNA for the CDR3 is TGTGCCAGCAGTTCGGGATCCTACGAGCAGTACTTC. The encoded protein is CASSSGSYEQYF.

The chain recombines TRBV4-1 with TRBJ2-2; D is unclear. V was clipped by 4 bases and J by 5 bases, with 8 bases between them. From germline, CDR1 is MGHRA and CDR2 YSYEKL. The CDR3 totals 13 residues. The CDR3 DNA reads TGCGCCAGCAGCCCAGGTGGGACCGGGGAGCTGTTTTTT. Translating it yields CASSPGGTGELFF.

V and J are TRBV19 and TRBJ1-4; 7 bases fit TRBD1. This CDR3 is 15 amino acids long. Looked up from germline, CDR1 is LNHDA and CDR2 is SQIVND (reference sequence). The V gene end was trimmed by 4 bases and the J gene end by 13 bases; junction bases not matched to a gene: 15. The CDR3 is CASSKATGAVGGLFF. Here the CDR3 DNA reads TGTGCCAGTAGTAAGGCAACAGGGGCCGTGGGGGGACTGTTTTTT.

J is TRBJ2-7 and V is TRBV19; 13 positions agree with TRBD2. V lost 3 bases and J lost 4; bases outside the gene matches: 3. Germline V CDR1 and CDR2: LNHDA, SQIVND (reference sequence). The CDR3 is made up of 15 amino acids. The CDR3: CASSIGTSGIYEQYF. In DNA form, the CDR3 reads TGTGCCAGTAGTATCGGGACTAGCGGGATTTACGAGCAGTACTTC.

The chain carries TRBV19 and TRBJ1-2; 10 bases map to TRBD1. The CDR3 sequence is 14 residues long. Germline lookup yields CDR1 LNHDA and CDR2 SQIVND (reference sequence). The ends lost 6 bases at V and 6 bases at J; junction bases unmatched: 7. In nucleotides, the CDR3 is TGTGCCAGTAGCTCCGGGACAGGGGTAGATGGCTACACCTTC. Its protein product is CASSSGTGVDGYTF.

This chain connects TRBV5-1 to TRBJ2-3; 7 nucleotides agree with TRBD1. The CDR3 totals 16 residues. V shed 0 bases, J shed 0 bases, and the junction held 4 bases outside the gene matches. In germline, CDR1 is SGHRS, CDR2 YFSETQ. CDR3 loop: CASSLDWGQSTDTQYF. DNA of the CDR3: TGCGCCAGCAGCTTGGACTGGGGACAGAGCACAGATACGCAGTATTTT.

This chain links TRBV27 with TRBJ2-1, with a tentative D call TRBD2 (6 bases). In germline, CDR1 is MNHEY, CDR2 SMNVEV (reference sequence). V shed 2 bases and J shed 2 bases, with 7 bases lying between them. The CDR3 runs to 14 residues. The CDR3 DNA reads TGTGCCAGCAGTTTAAGCGGGCCCTACAATGAGCAGTTCTTC. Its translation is CASSLSGPYNEQFF.

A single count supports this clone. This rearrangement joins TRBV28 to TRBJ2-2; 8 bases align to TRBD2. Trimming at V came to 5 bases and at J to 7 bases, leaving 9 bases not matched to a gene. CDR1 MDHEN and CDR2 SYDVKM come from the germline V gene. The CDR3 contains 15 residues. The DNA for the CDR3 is TGTGCCAGCAGTCCCCGGGGGGGGCGCGGCGGGGAGCTGTTTTTT. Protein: CASSPRGGRGGELFF.

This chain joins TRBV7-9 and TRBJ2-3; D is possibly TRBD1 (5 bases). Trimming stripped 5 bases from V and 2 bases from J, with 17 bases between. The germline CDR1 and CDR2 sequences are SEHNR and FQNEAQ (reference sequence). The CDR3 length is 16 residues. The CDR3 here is CASSTGLQEITDTQYF. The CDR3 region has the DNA TGTGCCAGCAGCACCGGATTACAGGAGATCACAGATACGCAGTATTTT.

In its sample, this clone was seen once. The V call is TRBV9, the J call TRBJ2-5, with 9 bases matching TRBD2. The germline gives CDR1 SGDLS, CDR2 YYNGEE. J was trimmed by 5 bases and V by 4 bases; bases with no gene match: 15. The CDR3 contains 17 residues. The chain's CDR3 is CASSPGVAGVLEETQYF. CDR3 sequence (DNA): TGTGCCAGCAGCCCCGGGGTAGCGGGAGTACTTGAGGAGACCCAGTACTTC. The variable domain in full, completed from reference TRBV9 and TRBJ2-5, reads DSGVTQTPKHLITATGQRVTLRCSPRSGDLSVYWYQQSLDQGLQFLIQYYNGEERAKGNILERFSAQQFPDLHSELNLSSLELGDSALYFCASSPGVAGVLEETQYFGPGTRLLVL.

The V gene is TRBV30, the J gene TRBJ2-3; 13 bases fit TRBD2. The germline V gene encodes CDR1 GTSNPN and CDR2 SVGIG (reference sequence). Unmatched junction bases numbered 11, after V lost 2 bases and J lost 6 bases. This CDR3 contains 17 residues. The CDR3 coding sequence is TGTGCCTGGAGTCCCAAAGGACTAGCGGGAGTTTGGGATACGCAGTATTTT. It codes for CAWSPKGLAGVWDTQYF.

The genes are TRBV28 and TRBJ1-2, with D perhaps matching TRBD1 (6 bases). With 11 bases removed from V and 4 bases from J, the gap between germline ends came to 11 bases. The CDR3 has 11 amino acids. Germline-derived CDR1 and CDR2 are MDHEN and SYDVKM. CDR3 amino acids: CALGAAYGYTF. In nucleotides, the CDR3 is TGTGCCTTGGGGGCAGCCTATGGCTACACCTTC.

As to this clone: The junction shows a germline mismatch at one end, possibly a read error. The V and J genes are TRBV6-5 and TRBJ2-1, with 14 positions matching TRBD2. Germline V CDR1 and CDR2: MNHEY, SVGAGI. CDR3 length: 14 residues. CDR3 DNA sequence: TGTGCCAGCAGCCCCGAATGGACTAGCGGGAGGTTGCTCTTC. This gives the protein CASSPEWTSGRLLF.

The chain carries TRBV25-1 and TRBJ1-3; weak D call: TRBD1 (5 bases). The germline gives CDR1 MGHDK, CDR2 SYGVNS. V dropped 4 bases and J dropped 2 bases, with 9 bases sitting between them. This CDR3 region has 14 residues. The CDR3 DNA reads TGTGCCAGCAGTGGGGCAGGGACTGGAAACACCATATATTTT. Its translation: CASSGAGTGNTIYF. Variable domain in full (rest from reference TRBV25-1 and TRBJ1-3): EADIYQTPRYLVIGTGKKITLECSQTMGHDKMYWYQQDPGMELHLIHYSYGVNSTEKGDLSSESTVSRIRTEHFPLTLESARPSHTSQYLCASSGAGTGNTIYFGEGSWLTVV.

The CDR3 spells CASSIRVAGNTIYF. The CDR3 coding sequence is TGTGCCAGTAGTATCAGGGTTGCTGGAAACACCATATATTTT. The rearrangement joins TRBV19 to TRBJ1-3; a weak D match, TRBD1 (5 bases). Trimming took off 3 bases at V and 2 bases at J, with 8 bases between the two ends. The CDR3 sequence is 14 residues long. Germline V gene sequence: CDR1 LNHDA, CDR2 SQIVND (reference sequence). The full variable domain, in which reference TRBV19 and TRBJ1-3 provide the parts outside the CDR3, is DGGITQSPKYLFRKEGQNVTLSCEQNLNHDAMYWYRQDPGQGLRLIYYSQIVNDFQKGDIAEGYSVSREKKESFPLTVTSAQKNPTAFYLCASSIRVAGNTIYFGEGSWLTVV.

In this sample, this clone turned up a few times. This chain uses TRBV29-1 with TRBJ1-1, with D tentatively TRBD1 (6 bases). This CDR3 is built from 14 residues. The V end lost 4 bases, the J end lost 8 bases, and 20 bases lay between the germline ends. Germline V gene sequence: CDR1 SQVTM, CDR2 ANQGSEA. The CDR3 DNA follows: TGCAGCGTTGTCGACAGGTCGGCATCGTCCGAAGCTTTCTTT. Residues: CSVVDRSASSEAFF.

CDR3 in amino acids: CASSYTSGSRETQYF. As DNA, the CDR3 is TGTGCCAGCAGTTATACTAGCGGGAGCAGGGAGACCCAGTACTTC. This chain uses TRBV27 with TRBJ2-5; 11 positions agree with TRBD2. Trimming took 4 bases from V and 5 from J; bases not matched to a gene: 6. Per germline, CDR1 MNHEY and CDR2 SMNVEV (reference sequence). The CDR3 runs 15 residues.

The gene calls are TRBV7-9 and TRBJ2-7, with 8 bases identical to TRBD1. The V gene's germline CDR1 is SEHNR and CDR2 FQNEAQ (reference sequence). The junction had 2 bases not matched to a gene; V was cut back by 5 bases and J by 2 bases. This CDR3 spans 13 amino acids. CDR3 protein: CASSRQGTYEQYF. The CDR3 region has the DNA TGTGCCAGCAGCCGACAGGGGACCTACGAGCAGTACTTC.

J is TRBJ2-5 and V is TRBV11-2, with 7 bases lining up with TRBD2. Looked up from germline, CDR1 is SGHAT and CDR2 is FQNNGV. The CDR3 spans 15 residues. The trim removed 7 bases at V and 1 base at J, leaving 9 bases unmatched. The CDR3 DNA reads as TGTGCCAGCACGGTTCGCTCGGGGGGCCAAGAGACCCAGTACTTC. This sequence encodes CASTVRSGGQETQYF.

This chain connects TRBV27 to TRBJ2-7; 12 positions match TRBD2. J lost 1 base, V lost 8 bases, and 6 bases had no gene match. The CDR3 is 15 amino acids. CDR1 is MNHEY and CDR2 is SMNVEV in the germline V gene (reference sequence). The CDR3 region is CASALAGGRSYEQYF. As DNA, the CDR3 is TGTGCCAGCGCGCTAGCGGGAGGGAGATCCTACGAGCAGTACTTC.